This T cell receptor (beta chain) was sequenced for a study of CD4 T cells in relation to SARS-CoV-2 and coronaviruses. The table came from immunoSEQ multiplex PCR; TCRdb's copy has only in-frame clones and leaves some out. The profile shows tens of thousands of clones, over 60% of them singletons. Before the COVID-19 pandemic, during about 2010-2018, CD4+ T cells were taken from unexposed donors. Isolation of CD4+ T cells took place after approximately eleven days in culture. To note about this clone: What it binds is unknown.

Sequenced input: CD4+ T cells from PBMCs, cultured in vitro. The TCR sequence derives from a human donor in good health.

The CDR3 region is CATQSGGGAYGYTF. The DNA for the CDR3 is TGTGCCACACAATCAGGAGGGGGCGCGTATGGCTACACCTTC. This chain joins TRBV10-3 and TRBJ1-2, with 7 bases lining up with TRBD1. Losses at the gene ends were 10 bases for V and 5 bases for J; bases not matched to a gene: 13. The germline CDR1 and CDR2 sequences are ENHRY and SYGVKD. There are 14 residues in the CDR3.